This T cell receptor beta chain stems from a study of blood T cell repertoires in COVID-19. Overall study context: Samples of COVID-19 (acute and convalescent) were obtained from the United States, Italy and Spain.

CDR3 size: 14 residues. Germline CDR1 is PRHDT and CDR2 is FYEKMQ (reference sequence). Trimming removed 5 bases from V and 7 bases from J; junction bases left unmatched: 4. Enrollees, roughly 18 to 89 years old, lived in roughly 24 US areas. Membership in each cohort depended on participant-reported clinical history. Here immunoSEQ multiplex PCR was the method, and the copy in TCRdb shows in-frame clones only, minus some. Of 200,000 to 250,000 clones detected, 70% to 90% appear once; the ten largest clones hold 11%. The TCR comes from a man aged 25 to 40 who had recovered from COVID-19. The sequenced sample consisted of PBMCs or T cells enriched from blood (not recorded which). V gene TRBV13 combines with J gene TRBJ1-4; 10 bases match TRBD1. CDR3 residues: CASSLWTGGEKLFF. The CDR3 nucleotides read TGTGCCAGCAGCCTCTGGACAGGGGGTGAAAAACTGTTTTTT.